This T cell receptor (beta chain) was recovered during a study of shared T cell receptors in the human thymus. Per the germline V gene, CDR1 is SGHRS and CDR2 is YFSETQ. V was shortened by 0 bases and J by 0 bases, with 7 bases between the two germline ends. The CDR3 contains 14 residues. Only in-frame clones appear in the TCRdb table, and some are missing; sequencing was by immunoSEQ multiplex PCR. The sample has under 700,000 clones; 75% to 85% are singletons. The same data also contributed to another study, on human thymus T cells. That source adds: Healthy Finnish infants having corrective surgery for congenital heart defects served as donors. It was from resections taken during corrective heart surgery that the thymus tissue came. Repertoires sampled from thymus and blood appeared biased in V and J gene usage. Related research examined unrelated individuals and reported that their thymic repertoires overlapped highly.

The sequenced sample was thymocytes. This sequence joins TRBV5-1 and TRBJ2-7, with D hard to call. This clonotype was obtained from a boy under three years old with a congenital heart defect. CDR3: CASSLGNSSYEQYF. The CDR3 DNA reads as TGCGCCAGCAGCTTGGGGAACAGCTCCTACGAGCAGTACTTC.